This is a list of T cell receptor beta chains from one sample in a study of cytomegalovirus exposure and HLA in healthy donors. Generated by immunoSEQ multiplex PCR, the TCRdb table keeps only in-frame clones and is missing some. The sample has about 98,000 clones, around 88% seen once. Sequences were obtained from PBMCs. These receptors originate from a woman aged 25-40 years in good health and CMV-seronegative. The CDR3 runs from the conserved cysteine through the conserved F or W. Fields, in order: V gene, clone size, D gene, J gene, CDR3 DNA, CDR3 protein. D genes are given only for firm matches. A row's size may be missing; if present it is once, few, many or a size class.

V gene: TRBV10-2
clone size: .
D gene: .
J gene: TRBJ1-3
CDR3 DNA: TGCGCCAGCCGACAGATTGCTGGAAACACCATATATTTT
CDR3 protein: CASRQIAGNTIYF

V gene: TRBV2
clone size: .
D gene: .
J gene: TRBJ2-5
CDR3 DNA: TGTGCCAGCAGCCTACAAGAGACCCAGTACTTC
CDR3 protein: CASSLQETQYF

V gene: TRBV5-1
clone size: .
D gene: .
J gene: TRBJ2-2
CDR3 DNA: TGCGCCAGCAGCCTGGGACAAACCGGGGAGCTGTTTTTT
CDR3 protein: CASSLGQTGELFF

V gene: TRBV5-1
clone size: .
D gene: .
J gene: TRBJ1-5
CDR3 DNA: TGCGCCAGCAGCTTGCGGGGGGGAGATCAGCCCCAGCATTTT
CDR3 protein: CASSLRGGDQPQHF

V gene: TRBV27
clone size: .
D gene: .
J gene: TRBJ2-7
CDR3 DNA: TGTGCCAGCAGTGTGACAGCCAACCCCTCCTACGAGCAGTACTTC
CDR3 protein: CASSVTANPSYEQYF

V gene: TRBV27
clone size: .
D gene: .
J gene: TRBJ1-5
CDR3 DNA: TGTGCCAGCAGTATAGGGGATAGCAATCAGCCCCAGCATTTT
CDR3 protein: CASSIGDSNQPQHF

V gene: TRBV6-1
clone size: .
D gene: .
J gene: TRBJ1-5
CDR3 DNA: TGTGCCAGCAGCTACCAGCCCCAGCATTTT
CDR3 protein: CASSYQPQHF

V gene: TRBV2
clone size: .
D gene: .
J gene: TRBJ1-1
CDR3 DNA: TGTGCCAGCATCACCGGGCCGGGGGGCACTGAAGCTTTCTTT
CDR3 protein: CASITGPGGTEAFF

V gene: TRBV2
clone size: .
D gene: TRBD1
J gene: TRBJ2-1
CDR3 DNA: TGTGCCAGCAGGACCGCGGGACAGGGTATCGGGGAGCAGTTCTTC
CDR3 protein: CASRTAGQGIGEQFF

V gene: TRBV27
clone size: .
D gene: .
J gene: TRBJ2-1
CDR3 DNA: TGTGCCAGCTCCCTGGGGGGAAGAGGAGGCTACAATGAGCAGTTCTTC
CDR3 protein: CASSLGGRGGYNEQFF

V gene: TRBV19
clone size: few
D gene: TRBD2
J gene: TRBJ2-2
CDR3 DNA: TGTGCCAGTAGTATACTAGCGGGAGCCGGGGAGCTGTTTTTT
CDR3 protein: CASSILAGAGELFF